A selection of T cell receptor beta chains follows, all from one sample in a study of cytomegalovirus exposure and HLA in healthy donors. Some clones are missing from TCRdb's copy, which holds only in-frame ones; the method was immunoSEQ multiplex PCR. The profile shows about 180,000 clones, 70% to 80% of them singletons. What was sequenced was PBMCs. The source of these receptors is a man younger than 35 in good health and CMV-seronegative. Each CDR3 is given with its conserved first and last residue. A D gene is named only where the DNA matches it firmly. The size entry is marked missing in some rows and otherwise reads once, few, many or a size class.

size,D,V,J,DNA,CDR3
few,NA,TRBV5-1,TRBJ2-5,TGCGCCAGCAGCTCACGGGACACAGAGACCCAGTACTTC,CASSSRDTETQYF
NA,NA,TRBV28,TRBJ1-1,TGTGCCAGCAGTTCGTCGGGGGTGGATGGCACTGAAGCTTTCTTT,CASSSSGVDGTEAFF
NA,TRBD2,TRBV7-9,TRBJ2-2,TGTGCCAGCAGCTTAGGATCTAGCGGGGGCCCGACCGGGGAGCTGTTTTTT,CASSLGSSGGPTGELFF
NA,NA,TRBV9,TRBJ1-5,TGTGCCAGCAGCGTAGGTCCGGGTCGGCCCCAGCATTTT,CASSVGPGRPQHF
NA,TRBD1,TRBV19,TRBJ2-2,TGTGCCAGTCAACCCAGGGGGCACACCGGGGAGCTGTTTTTT,CASQPRGHTGELFF
NA,TRBD1,TRBV10-3,TRBJ1-2,TGTGCCATCAAAGGACAGGGCGTGAACCGTCGTGGCTACACCTTC,CAIKGQGVNRRGYTF
NA,TRBD1,TRBV5-1,TRBJ1-2,TGCGCCAGCAGCCACCAACAAGTGGCAGGGGGCCATGGCTACACCTTC,CASSHQQVAGGHGYTF
NA,TRBD2,TRBV4-3,TRBJ2-7,TGCGCCAGCAGCCAAGATAGCACTAGCGGGCCCTACGAGCAGTACTTC,CASSQDSTSGPYEQYF
NA,NA,TRBV6-5,TRBJ2-2,TGTGCCAGCAGTCTTCTGTCCGGGGAGCTGTTTTTT,CASSLLSGELFF
NA,TRBD1,TRBV6-5,TRBJ2-1,TGTGCCAGCAGATGGGGACAGGGGGGCGGCGAGCAGTTCTTC,CASRWGQGGGEQFF
NA,TRBD1,TRBV29-1,TRBJ2-7,TGCAGCGCGGTTGGAGGACAGGGCTCCTACGAGCAGTACTTC,CSAVGGQGSYEQYF
NA,NA,TRBV18,TRBJ1-3,TGTGCCAGCTCACTCTCCACCGGGACATACTCTGGAAACACCATATATTTT,CASSLSTGTYSGNTIYF
once,TRBD1,TRBV5-1,TRBJ2-7,TGCGCCAGCAGCCGCTCACAGGGGGCAGAAGAGCAGTACTTC,CASSRSQGAEEQYF
NA,NA,TRBV5-1,TRBJ1-4,TGCGCCAGCAGTCATGGGGGCCGGGCGGCTAATGAAAAACTGTTTTTT,CASSHGGRAANEKLFF
NA,TRBD1,TRBV5-1,TRBJ2-2,TGCGCCAGCAGCTTGGGGACAGGGTACACCGGGGAGCTGTTTTTT,CASSLGTGYTGELFF
NA,TRBD1,TRBV30,TRBJ2-7,TGTGCCTGGAGTGTGGGACAGGGTCTATTCGAGCAGTACTTC,CAWSVGQGLFEQYF
few,TRBD1,TRBV7-3,TRBJ2-3,TGTGCCAGCAGCTTACAGGGGGCAACAGATACGCAGTATTTT,CASSLQGATDTQYF
NA,NA,TRBV13,TRBJ2-3,TGTGCCAGCAGCTCAGACGCCCCTAGGATAGATACGCAGTATTTT,CASSSDAPRIDTQYF
NA,NA,TRBV27,TRBJ2-7,TGTGCCAGCAGCCGAGACAGCTCCTACGAGCAGTGCTTC,CASSRDSSYEQCF
NA,TRBD1,TRBV5-6,TRBJ2-5,TGTGCCAGCAGCTTGATCCGTGACAGGGTCGGGACCCAGTACTTC,CASSLIRDRVGTQYF
NA,NA,TRBV4-3,TRBJ2-7,TGCGCCAGCAGCCAAGGACCGGGCCTCGACAGCGAGCAGTACTTC,CASSQGPGLDSEQYF
NA,NA,TRBV9,TRBJ2-7,TGTGCCAGCAGCGTAGGTGCCGGAGGAGGGTACGAGCAGTACTTC,CASSVGAGGGYEQYF
NA,TRBD2,TRBV9,TRBJ2-3,TGTGCCAGCAGCGCTAGCGGTAGCACAGATACGCAGTATTTT,CASSASGSTDTQYF
NA,TRBD1,TRBV9,TRBJ2-7,TGTGCCAGCAGCGCAAGTGGGGGACAGAGCTACTACGAGCAGTACTTC,CASSASGGQSYYEQYF
NA,TRBD1,TRBV5-6,TRBJ1-2,TGTGCCAGCAGCCAAGACTTTTACAGGGGGCCTAACTATGGCTACACCTTC,CASSQDFYRGPNYGYTF
once,TRBD2,TRBV6-5,TRBJ2-2,TGTGCCAGCAGGAGGGGACTAGCCGACACCGGGGAGCTGTTTTTT,CASRRGLADTGELFF
many,NA,TRBV7-2,TRBJ2-7,TGTGCCAGCAGCATAAGCCAGGGTTTGCGGGAGCAGTACTTC,CASSISQGLREQYF
NA,NA,TRBV7-9,TRBJ1-1,TGTGCCAGCAGCCCCCAACTTGACACTGAAGCTTTCTTT,CASSPQLDTEAFF
NA,TRBD2,TRBV11-3,TRBJ2-1,TGTGCCAGCACCTTTAGCGGGAGCTATGAGCAGTTCTTC,CASTFSGSYEQFF
NA,TRBD2,TRBV29-1,TRBJ2-7,TGCAGCGTTCGGGCTAGCGGGTTCTACGAGCAGTACTTC,CSVRASGFYEQYF
NA,TRBD1,TRBV6-1,TRBJ1-4,TGTGCCAGCAGCCGTCAGGGGGCAGCTAATGAAAAACTGTTTTTT,CASSRQGAANEKLFF
NA,NA,TRBV4-2,TRBJ1-2,TGTGCCAGCAACGGGAATAACTATGGCTACACCTTC,CASNGNNYGYTF
NA,TRBD2,TRBV25-1,TRBJ2-7,TGTGCCAGCAGTCTTGGCGGGGGTTATTTCGACGAGCAGTACTTC,CASSLGGGYFDEQYF
NA,NA,TRBV5-1,TRBJ2-5,TGCGCCAGCAGCTTGGGGGTCGGGGAGACCCAGTACTTC,CASSLGVGETQYF
once,TRBD2,TRBV9,TRBJ2-2,TGTGCCAGCAGCGTAGTGTCTAGCGGGAGCCACACCGGGGAGCTGTTTTTT,CASSVVSSGSHTGELFF
NA,NA,TRBV27,TRBJ1-4,TGTGCCAGCAGTTTTGGCACTGGAGGTGAAAAACTGTTTTTT,CASSFGTGGEKLFF
NA,TRBD1,TRBV29-1,TRBJ2-3,TGCAGCGTTCGCGGACAGGGGGCCGCAGATACGCAGTATTTT,CSVRGQGAADTQYF
NA,TRBD2,TRBV7-6,TRBJ2-7,TGTGCCAGCAGCTTGGGGACTAGCGGATCCTACGAGCAGTACTTC,CASSLGTSGSYEQYF
NA,TRBD1,TRBV6-1,TRBJ1-5,TGTGCCAGCGACGACAGGGGGCATGTTCAGCCCCAGCATTTT,CASDDRGHVQPQHF
NA,TRBD1,TRBV19,TRBJ1-1,TGTGCCAGTACCCCCGGGACAGGGGGGACTGAAGCTTTCTTT,CASTPGTGGTEAFF
NA,NA,TRBV27,TRBJ1-5,TGTGCCAGCAGTTTATACGGGGGGGAGAGCAATCAGCCCCAGCATTTT,CASSLYGGESNQPQHF
NA,NA,TRBV7-9,TRBJ1-1,TGTGCCAGCAGCTTAGGGTCGGGTTGGAGGACTGAAGCTTTCTTT,CASSLGSGWRTEAFF